The clone carrying this TCR beta chain was seen more than once but under ten times. TCRdb re-derived calls from the RT-PCR reads in MiXCR, one entry per CDR3 protein. The sample consists of approximately 720,000 distinct CDR3 sequences, approximately 15% of them appearing once. Trimming pared 4 bases from V and 8 bases from J, leaving 29 bases between. Germline loops: CDR1 MNHEY, CDR2 SVGAGI. This CDR3 has 18 residues. The TCR comes from a female donor in good health, serving as a healthy control. V is TRBV6-5 and J is TRBJ1-1; possibly TRBD1 for D (5 bases). The material sequenced was memory CD4+ T cells from blood. The CDR3 region has the DNA TGTGCCAGCAGTTTAACCCCGCCCGGGGTGTGGGGCACTACCGAAGCTTTCTTT. It yields the protein CASSLTPPGVWGTTEAFF.